This T cell receptor (beta chain) is from a study of T cell responses to AZD1222 COVID-19 vaccine. Second-dose groups at about 4 or about 12 weeks were pooled. This CDR3 has 14 residues. V lost 9 bases to trimming and J lost 0 bases, with 14 bases between them. Germline V gives CDR1 LNHNV, CDR2 YYDKDF (reference sequence). The method was immunoSEQ multiplex PCR; TCRdb's version includes in-frame clones alone and lacks a portion of them. This table holds 120,000 to 150,000 clones, over 85% found once. Broader study findings: Vaccine-associated CD4 TCRs spanned spike, dominant at 160-218 and 743-854. White British people made up most donors, females outnumbered males, and clonal diversity was possibly underestimated. Repertoires were obtained only post-peak T cell response.

With respect to this clone: What it recognizes is unknown.

This TCR was sampled from an adult who received the AZD1222 COVID-19 vaccine. This sample comprised peripheral blood, obtained 28 days after the second AZD1222 dose. This chain joins TRBV15 and TRBJ1-1; TRBD1 might be the D (6 bases). The CDR3 here is CATRKTGLNTEAFF. CDR3 sequence (DNA): TGTGCCACTAGGAAAACAGGGTTGAACACTGAAGCTTTCTTT.